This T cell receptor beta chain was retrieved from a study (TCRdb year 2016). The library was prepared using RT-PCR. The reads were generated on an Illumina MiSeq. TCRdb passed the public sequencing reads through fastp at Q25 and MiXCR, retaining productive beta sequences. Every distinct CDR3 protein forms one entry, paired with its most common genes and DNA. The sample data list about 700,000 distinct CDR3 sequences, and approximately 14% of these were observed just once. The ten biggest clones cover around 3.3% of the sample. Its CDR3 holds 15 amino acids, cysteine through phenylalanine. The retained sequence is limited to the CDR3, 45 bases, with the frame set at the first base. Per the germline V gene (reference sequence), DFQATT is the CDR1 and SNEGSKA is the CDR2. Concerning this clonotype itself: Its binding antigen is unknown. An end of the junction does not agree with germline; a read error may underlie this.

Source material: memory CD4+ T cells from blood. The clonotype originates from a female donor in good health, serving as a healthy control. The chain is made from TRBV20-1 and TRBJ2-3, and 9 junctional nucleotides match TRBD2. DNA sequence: TGCAGTGCTGGAGAGGTAGCGGGAGTGCCGGATACGCAGTATTTT. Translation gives CSAGEVAGVPDTQYF.